This is a list of T cell receptor beta chains from one sample in a study of T cell changes during pregnancy in multiple sclerosis. The repertoire was sequenced with immunoSEQ multiplex PCR; TCRdb's copy has only in-frame clones and lacks some. This sample has fewer than 50,000 clones, with about 93% found just once. Sequenced here: CD4+ T cells from peripheral blood mononuclear cells, sampled in the second trimester of pregnancy. The receptors were gathered from a female donor in good health, enrolled as a control in a pregnancy study. The CDR3 runs from the conserved cysteine through the conserved F or W. The order of the fields is J gene, V gene, clone size, D gene, CDR3 protein, CDR3 DNA. The D gene is left open where the match is weak. Clone size is not always given. Where it is, it says once, few, many or a class for expanded clones.

j_gene: TRBJ1-1; v_gene: TRBV19; abundance: .; d_gene: TRBD1; CDR3aa: CASSTGQGRFRGAFF; CDR3nt: TGTGCCAGTAGTACCGGACAGGGAAGGTTTCGGGGGGCTTTCTTT
j_gene: TRBJ2-7; v_gene: TRBV7-2; abundance: .; d_gene: TRBD1; CDR3aa: CASSGRDRGSYEQYF; CDR3nt: TGTGCCAGCAGCGGCCGGGACAGGGGGTCCTACGAGCAGTACTTC
j_gene: TRBJ2-7; v_gene: TRBV11-2; abundance: .; d_gene: .; CDR3aa: CASSLAPSYEQYF; CDR3nt: TGTGCCAGCAGCTTAGCCCCATCCTACGAGCAGTACTTC
j_gene: TRBJ1-2; v_gene: TRBV4-3; abundance: .; d_gene: .; CDR3aa: CASSQADRGIGGYTF; CDR3nt: TGCGCCAGCAGCCAAGCCGATAGGGGAATCGGTGGCTACACCTTC
j_gene: TRBJ1-1; v_gene: TRBV30; abundance: .; d_gene: TRBD1; CDR3aa: CAWGDRDEAFF; CDR3nt: TGTGCCTGGGGGGACAGGGATGAAGCTTTCTTT
j_gene: TRBJ2-1; v_gene: TRBV7-2; abundance: .; d_gene: .; CDR3aa: CASSRWSYNEQFF; CDR3nt: TGTGCCAGCAGCCGGTGGTCCTACAATGAGCAGTTCTTC
j_gene: TRBJ2-1; v_gene: TRBV28; abundance: .; d_gene: .; CDR3aa: CASSPPDNYNEQFF; CDR3nt: TGTGCCAGCAGCCCCCCAGATAACTACAATGAGCAGTTCTTC
j_gene: TRBJ1-5; v_gene: TRBV25-1; abundance: .; d_gene: .; CDR3aa: CASSGGGWYNQPQHF; CDR3nt: TGTGCCAGCAGCGGGGGGGGGTGGTACAATCAGCCCCAGCATTTT
j_gene: TRBJ1-4; v_gene: TRBV6-1; abundance: once; d_gene: TRBD1; CDR3aa: CASSVRLRDREMGNEKLFF; CDR3nt: TGTGCCAGCAGTGTCAGGTTAAGGGACAGGGAGATGGGGAATGAAAAACTGTTTTTT
j_gene: TRBJ2-7; v_gene: TRBV2; abundance: .; d_gene: TRBD1; CDR3aa: CASKGSGTGPGEQYF; CDR3nt: TGTGCCAGCAAGGGGTCAGGGACAGGGCCTGGCGAGCAGTACTTC
j_gene: TRBJ2-3; v_gene: TRBV5-8; abundance: .; d_gene: .; CDR3aa: CASSGRGVSTDTQYF; CDR3nt: TGTGCCAGCAGCGGCAGGGGGGTTAGCACAGATACGCAGTATTTT
j_gene: TRBJ2-2; v_gene: TRBV7-9; abundance: .; d_gene: TRBD1; CDR3aa: CASSLAGGLTGELFF; CDR3nt: TGTGCCAGCAGCTTAGCAGGGGGCCTCACCGGGGAGCTGTTTTTT
j_gene: TRBJ2-7; v_gene: TRBV2; abundance: .; d_gene: .; CDR3aa: CATGKNEQYF; CDR3nt: TGTGCCACAGGGAAAAACGAGCAGTACTTC
j_gene: TRBJ2-1; v_gene: TRBV18; abundance: .; d_gene: .; CDR3aa: CASSSRGEQFF; CDR3nt: TGTGCCAGCTCCTCACGAGGTGAGCAGTTCTTC
j_gene: TRBJ2-1; v_gene: TRBV19; abundance: .; d_gene: TRBD2; CDR3aa: CASRLAGGNEQFF; CDR3nt: TGTGCCAGTAGACTGGCGGGGGGGAATGAGCAGTTCTTC
j_gene: TRBJ2-3; v_gene: TRBV5-4; abundance: .; d_gene: .; CDR3aa: CASSLDRGYTDTQYF; CDR3nt: TGTGCCAGCAGCTTGGATCGCGGATACACAGATACGCAGTATTTT
j_gene: TRBJ2-2; v_gene: TRBV30; abundance: .; d_gene: TRBD1; CDR3aa: CAGVGTANTGELFF; CDR3nt: TGTGCCGGGGTGGGGACAGCGAACACCGGGGAGCTGTTTTTT
j_gene: TRBJ2-3; v_gene: TRBV14; abundance: .; d_gene: .; CDR3aa: CASSEGATSTDTQYF; CDR3nt: TGTGCCAGCAGTGAAGGGGCCACTAGCACAGATACGCAGTATTTT
j_gene: TRBJ1-5; v_gene: TRBV18; abundance: once; d_gene: .; CDR3aa: CASSYGTPNSNQPQHF; CDR3nt: TGTGCCAGCTCCTACGGGACACCGAATAGCAATCAGCCCCAGCATTTT
j_gene: TRBJ2-1; v_gene: TRBV4-2; abundance: .; d_gene: TRBD1; CDR3aa: CASSPGQGRDNEQFF; CDR3nt: TGTGCCAGCAGCCCCGGACAGGGTAGGGACAATGAGCAGTTCTTC
j_gene: TRBJ1-4; v_gene: TRBV7-9; abundance: .; d_gene: .; CDR3aa: CASSYRGDEKLFF; CDR3nt: TGTGCCAGCAGCTATCGGGGTGATGAAAAACTGTTTTTT
j_gene: TRBJ1-2; v_gene: TRBV18; abundance: .; d_gene: TRBD1; CDR3aa: CASSKGQFYGYTF; CDR3nt: TGTGCCAGCTCAAAGGGACAGTTCTATGGCTACACCTTC
j_gene: TRBJ2-4; v_gene: TRBV30; abundance: .; d_gene: TRBD2; CDR3aa: CAWTRTSGGLAKNIQYF; CDR3nt: TGTGCCTGGACTCGGACTAGCGGGGGGCTAGCCAAAAACATTCAGTACTTC
j_gene: TRBJ1-5; v_gene: TRBV6-1; abundance: .; d_gene: .; CDR3aa: CASREGSSNQPQHF; CDR3nt: TGTGCCAGCCGGGAGGGCTCTAGCAATCAGCCCCAGCATTTT
j_gene: TRBJ1-2; v_gene: TRBV4-1; abundance: .; d_gene: .; CDR3aa: CASSQEELGPYGYTF; CDR3nt: TGCGCCAGCAGCCAAGAAGAGTTGGGCCCCTATGGCTACACCTTC
j_gene: TRBJ1-1; v_gene: TRBV10-3; abundance: .; d_gene: .; CDR3aa: CAISELLYGDTEAFF; CDR3nt: TGTGCCATCAGTGAGCTCTTGTACGGGGACACTGAAGCTTTCTTT
j_gene: TRBJ2-7; v_gene: TRBV7-2; abundance: .; d_gene: TRBD2; CDR3aa: CASSLRTSGSDEQYF; CDR3nt: TGTGCCAGCAGCTTACGGACTAGCGGCTCAGACGAGCAGTACTTC
j_gene: TRBJ1-3; v_gene: TRBV2; abundance: .; d_gene: TRBD1; CDR3aa: CATRTGGNTIYF; CDR3nt: TGTGCCACAAGGACAGGGGGAAACACCATATATTTT
j_gene: TRBJ2-7; v_gene: TRBV7-8; abundance: .; d_gene: TRBD1; CDR3aa: CASSQGRTGGSTKAYEQYF; CDR3nt: TGTGCCAGCAGCCAGGGCCGAACAGGGGGCTCAACCAAGGCCTACGAGCAGTACTTC
j_gene: TRBJ1-2; v_gene: TRBV7-2; abundance: .; d_gene: .; CDR3aa: CASSLDSLYGYTF; CDR3nt: TGTGCCAGCAGTTTGGACAGTCTCTATGGCTACACCTTC
j_gene: TRBJ2-7; v_gene: TRBV7-9; abundance: .; d_gene: .; CDR3aa: CASSLQGLTGYEQYF; CDR3nt: TGTGCCAGCAGCTTACAGGGGTTGACGGGATACGAGCAGTACTTC
j_gene: TRBJ2-3; v_gene: TRBV6-1; abundance: .; d_gene: .; CDR3aa: CASTRATPGTDTQYF; CDR3nt: TGTGCCAGTACTAGGGCCACCCCGGGCACAGATACGCAGTATTTT
j_gene: TRBJ2-5; v_gene: TRBV11-2; abundance: .; d_gene: .; CDR3aa: CASSSRGATNQETQYF; CDR3nt: TGTGCCAGCAGCTCCCGGGGGGCGACCAACCAAGAGACCCAGTACTTC
j_gene: TRBJ1-1; v_gene: TRBV7-3; abundance: .; d_gene: TRBD1; CDR3aa: CASSGGQVEEAFF; CDR3nt: TGTGCCAGCAGCGGGGGACAGGTCGAAGAAGCTTTCTTT
j_gene: TRBJ2-7; v_gene: TRBV7-2; abundance: .; d_gene: TRBD2; CDR3aa: CASSLSSGTPGEQYF; CDR3nt: TGTGCCAGCAGCTTAAGTAGCGGGACCCCCGGCGAGCAGTACTTC